This T cell receptor beta chain was obtained from a study of blood T cell repertoires in COVID-19. About the study: Sites across the United States, Italy and Spain contributed samples from acute and convalescent COVID-19. T cells, B-cell-depleted T cells, or PBMCs provided the cDNA or gDNA that served as material.

Original processing notes: How many nucleated cells were present was estimated from reference gene primer amplification. Generated by immunoSEQ multiplex PCR, the TCRdb table keeps only in-frame clones and is missing some. The D gene and trimming were derived from the DNA, and the V and J assignments and clone size from that table. The data contain under 200,000 clones, about 88% of them singletons. Patients of the Seattle cohort, enrolled during active infection, were followed longitudinally. The J segment lost 2 bases and the V segment lost 8 bases, leaving 7 bases of the junction unmatched. Germline V gene data show CDR1 as LNHDA and CDR2 as SQIVND (reference sequence). The length of the CDR3 is 16 residues.

The material sequenced was peripheral blood. The sequence came from a man aged 60 to 69 with COVID-19, enrolled during active disease. This rearrangement joins TRBV19 to TRBJ1-5, with 12 bases matching TRBD1. CDR3 DNA: TGTGCCAGTTCCGGGACAGGGGGCATCGGCAATCAGCCCCAGCATTTT. Translation: CASSGTGGIGNQPQHF.